This is a list of T cell receptor beta chains from one sample in a study of blood T cell repertoires in COVID-19. Libraries were prepared by immunoSEQ multiplex PCR; TCRdb keeps only in-frame clonotypes and omits some of them. The sample holds tens of thousands of clones, around four fifths seen once. Specimen: peripheral blood. The receptors shown here come from an elderly woman with acute or convalescent COVID-19. The CDR3 runs from the conserved cysteine through the conserved F or W. The order of the fields is CDR3 length, D gene, J gene, clone size, V gene, CDR3 DNA, CDR3 protein. A D gene is named only where the DNA matches it firmly. Clone size is given for some rows only: seen once, a few or many times, or a class if the clone is expanded.

>16|TRBD2|TRBJ2-3|few|TRBV4-1
TGCGCCAGCAGCCAAGACGCTAGCGGGGGTCTAGATACGCAGTATTTT
CASSQDASGGLDTQYF
>17|TRBD1|TRBJ2-2|once|TRBV24-1
TGTGCCACCAGTGATTCCTCCGGGACAGGATCTACCGGGGAGCTGTTTTTT
CATSDSSGTGSTGELFF
>16|.|TRBJ1-6|few|TRBV4-1
TGCGCCAGCAGCCTCACCGGGGATGCGGGTAATTCACCCCTCCACTTT
CASSLTGDAGNSPLHF
>17|TRBD1|TRBJ1-3|.|TRBV6-1
TGTGCCAGCAGTGGCCGGGACAGTACTAGCTCTGGAAACACCATATATTTT
CASSGRDSTSSGNTIYF
>15|.|TRBJ1-1|few|TRBV7-2
TGTGCCAGCAGCCGCCGGACGGGATCGAACACTGAAGCTTTCTTT
CASSRRTGSNTEAFF
>12|.|TRBJ1-2|few|TRBV29-1
TGCAGCGTTGATAGTGGAATGGAGGGCTACACCTTC
CSVDSGMEGYTF
>12|TRBD1|TRBJ2-7|few|TRBV30
TGTGCCTGTGGGCAGGGGGCTTACGAGCAGTACTTC
CACGQGAYEQYF
>16|.|TRBJ1-4|.|TRBV25-1
TGTGCCAGCAGTGAACCCCCGGCAGGGGAAGATGAAAAACTGTTTTTT
CASSEPPAGEDEKLFF
>13|.|TRBJ1-2|.|TRBV14
TGTGCCAGCAGCCAAGGAGTAAACTATGGCTACACCTTC
CASSQGVNYGYTF
>15|.|TRBJ1-5|.|TRBV5-8
TGTGCCAGCAGCCAAATAGGACTCCTGGGGCAGCCCCAGCATTTT
CASSQIGLLGQPQHF
>12|.|TRBJ1-2|.|TRBV12-3/TRBV12-4
TGTGCCAGCAGCTCAGAGGGCTATGGCTACACCTTC
CASSSEGYGYTF
>14|TRBD1|TRBJ2-7|.|TRBV6-5
TGTGCCAGCAGTCGGACAGGGCAGTTCTACGAGCAGTACTTC
CASSRTGQFYEQYF
>13|.|TRBJ2-5|once|TRBV10-3
TGTGCCATCCGCGGGTTCAGCGGAGAGACCCAGTACTTC
CAIRGFSGETQYF
>19|TRBD2|TRBJ2-3|.|TRBV6-2/TRBV6-3
TGTGCCAGCAGCCCCGGACTAGCGGGGGGCCAAACGTACACAGATACGCAGTATTTT
CASSPGLAGGQTYTDTQYF
>15|.|TRBJ2-5|.|TRBV3-1/TRBV3-2
TGTGCCAGCAGCCAAGGGAGGGGATCGTCCAAGACCCAGTACTTC
CASSQGRGSSKTQYF
>13|.|TRBJ2-7|.|TRBV25-1
TGTGCCAGCAGTGTTGCAGGATCCTACGAGCAGTACTTC
CASSVAGSYEQYF
>14|.|TRBJ1-2|.|TRBV13
TGTGCCAGCAGCTTAGTATCCGGGATTTATGGCTACACCTTC
CASSLVSGIYGYTF